This T cell receptor beta chain was captured by sequencing in a study of blood T cell repertoires in COVID-19. Clones were read by immunoSEQ multiplex PCR, and TCRdb kept only the in-frame ones, dropping some. The table shows hundreds of thousands of clones, with approximately 86% occurring only once. Germline CDR1 is ENHRY and CDR2 is SYGVKD. The CDR3 runs to 15 residues. J gave up 8 bases and V 2 bases, and 7 bases lay outside the gene matches. The sample comprised peripheral blood. This TCR derives from a man between 65 and 79 years old with acute or convalescent COVID-19. The V and J genes are TRBV10-3 and TRBJ1-2; 11 nucleotides line up with TRBD1. The CDR3 nucleotides read TGTGCCATCAGTGAGCGCGGACAGGGGGCGGAAGGCTACACCTTC. It specifies CAISERGQGAEGYTF.